Listed here are 17 T cell receptor beta chains from one sample, sequenced in a study of blood T cell repertoires in COVID-19. Sequencing was performed with immunoSEQ multiplex PCR; in TCRdb, only in-frame clones are kept and a portion is missing. The sample comprises 100,000 to 150,000 clones, around 74% of which are singletons, and around 5.9% rests with the top ten. What was sequenced was peripheral blood. These receptors were collected from a man between 60 and 75 years old with acute or convalescent COVID-19.

The V call is TRBV5-4, the J call TRBJ2-1; 8 positions match TRBD2. The junction had 7 bases not matched to a gene; V was cut back by 4 bases and J by 4 bases. Germline V gives CDR1 SGHNT, CDR2 YYREEE (reference sequence). The CDR3 is made up of 15 amino acids. Here the CDR3 DNA reads TGTGCCAGCAGCCCTAGAGTAGCGGGGTACAATGAGCAGTTCTTC. Encoded protein: CASSPRVAGYNEQFF. The entire variable domain, with the rest obtained from reference TRBV5-4 and TRBJ2-1, is as follows: ETGVTQSPTHLIKTRGQQVTLRCSSQSGHNTVSWYQQALGQGPQFIFQYYREEENGRGNFPPRFSGLQFPNYSSELNVNALELDDSALYLCASSPRVAGYNEQFFGPGTRLTVL.

V gene TRBV12-3 or TRBV12-4 combines with J gene TRBJ1-2; D possibly corresponds to TRBD1 (5 bases). This CDR3 comprises 11 residues. The V end lost 5 bases, the J end lost 5 bases, and 6 bases lay between the germline ends. CDR3 bases: TGTGCCAGCAGTAGACAGTATGGCTACACCTTC. This codes for CASSRQYGYTF.

This chain uses TRBV7-3 with TRBJ2-3, with 9 bases matching TRBD2. In germline, CDR1 is SGHTA, CDR2 FQGTGA. J gave up 6 bases and V 6 bases, and 7 bases lay outside the gene matches. This CDR3 comprises 14 residues. CDR3 sequence (DNA): TGTGCCAGCAGATTGACTAGCGGCCAGGATACGCAGTATTTT. Translating gives CASRLTSGQDTQYF.

The V call is TRBV30, the J call TRBJ1-1, with D perhaps TRBD1 (6 bases). The germline V gene has CDR1 GTSNPN and CDR2 SVGIG (reference sequence). The V end was cut by 5 bases, the J end by 2 bases, with 15 bases between. This CDR3 has 14 amino acids. CDR3 protein: CAWGARTENTEAFF. The CDR3 DNA reads TGTGCCTGGGGGGCGAGGACAGAAAACACTGAAGCTTTCTTT.

The chain has TRBV3-1 (or the pseudogene TRBV3-2) and TRBJ2-3; 9 bases match TRBD2. The CDR3 has 15 amino acids. The junction had 6 bases not matched to a gene; V was cut back by 6 bases and J by 2 bases. Germline loops: CDR1 LGHDT, CDR2 YNNKEL (reference sequence). This CDR3 reads CASRKRGANTDTQYF. CDR3 DNA: TGTGCCAGCAGAAAGCGGGGGGCGAACACAGATACGCAGTATTTT.

This clone was detected only a few times. The rearrangement joins TRBV7-2 to TRBJ2-7; D might be TRBD2 (6 bases). The CDR3 is made up of 15 amino acids. Germline lookup yields CDR1 SGHTA and CDR2 FQGNSA. Trimming left V 2 bases short and J 2 bases short, with 13 bases between. The CDR3 DNA reads TGTGCCAGCAGCTTATTTCGGGGGTACACCTACGAGCAGTACTTC. This encodes CASSLFRGYTYEQYF.

This sequence joins TRBV18 and TRBJ2-1; the match to TRBD2 covers 7 bases. CDR1 is KGHSH and CDR2 is LQKENI in the germline V gene. V dropped 0 bases and J dropped 9; count of bases not matched to a gene: 8. The CDR3 is 15 residues long. In DNA, the CDR3 is TGTGCCAGCTCACCACCGAGCGGGACTGGGGGTGAGCAGTTCTTC. Translated, it gives CASSPPSGTGGEQFF.

This clone was recorded only once. V usage is TRBV3-1 (or the pseudogene TRBV3-2) and J usage is TRBJ2-5; 13 bases are a match to TRBD2. Losses at the gene ends were 3 bases for V and 5 bases for J; bases not matched to a gene: 6. CDR1 LGHDT and CDR2 YNNKEL come from the germline V gene (reference sequence). The length of the CDR3 is 16 residues. In DNA form, the CDR3 reads TGTGCCAGCAGCCATCGGACTAGCGGGAGAGGGGAGACCCAGTACTTC. Encoded protein: CASSHRTSGRGETQYF.

The rearrangement joins TRBV6-5 to TRBJ1-4; D gene unclear. Germline values: CDR1 MNHEY, CDR2 SVGAGI. CDR3 size: 14 residues. The V end lost 7 bases, the J end lost 0 bases, and 9 bases lay between the germline ends. CDR3 region: CASIRSTTNEKLFF. The CDR3 coding sequence is TGTGCCAGCATTAGAAGTACAACTAATGAAAAACTGTTTTTT.

J is TRBJ2-5 and V is TRBV7-7; 14 positions agree with TRBD2. Trimming removed 1 base from V and 2 bases from J; junction bases left unmatched: 0. This CDR3 is built from 16 residues. CDR1 and CDR2 from the germline V gene are SSHAT and FNYEAQ (reference sequence). DNA of the CDR3: TGTGCCAGCAGCTTAGGGACTAGCGGGAGGCAAGAGACCCAGTACTTC. Protein product: CASSLGTSGRQETQYF.

CDR3 amino acids: CASSGTVNQPQHF. The CDR3 coding sequence is TGCGCCAGCAGCGGGACAGTCAATCAGCCCCAGCATTTT. This sequence joins TRBV10-2 and TRBJ1-5; TRBD1 matches at 7 bases. Germline CDR1 is WSHSY and CDR2 is SAAADI. CDR3 length equals 13 residues. J was trimmed by 3 bases and V by 6 bases; bases with no gene match: 2.

The chain couples TRBV10-2 to TRBJ2-7, with 8 positions matching TRBD1. The CDR3 extends over 15 amino acids. Germline CDR1 reads WSHSY; CDR2 reads SAAADI. After removal of 10 bases from V and 3 bases from J, the junction contained 14 bases not matched to a gene. CDR3 in amino acids: CATSDREALNYEQYF. DNA for the CDR3: TGCGCCACCTCGGACAGGGAGGCCCTAAACTACGAGCAGTACTTC.

The V and J genes are TRBV9 and TRBJ1-1, with 10 bases fitting TRBD1. V was clipped by 4 bases and J by 3 bases; unmatched bases: 6. This CDR3 region has 15 residues. Per the germline V gene, CDR1 is SGDLS and CDR2 is YYNGEE. CDR3 sequence reads: CASSSGTGEYTEAFF. The DNA for the CDR3 is TGTGCCAGCAGCAGCGGGACAGGGGAGTACACTGAAGCTTTCTTT.

The chain has TRBV5-1 and TRBJ2-2, with D perhaps TRBD1 (7 bases). The CDR3 has 15 amino acids. V shed 0 bases and J shed 6 bases, with 12 bases lying between them. CDR1 and CDR2 from the germline V gene are SGHRS and YFSETQ. CDR3 residues: CASSLAGRGAGELFF. CDR3 nucleotides: TGCGCCAGCAGCTTGGCGGGCAGGGGGGCCGGGGAGCTGTTTTTT.

The CDR3 loop is CASSSPGQANYGYTF. The CDR3 nucleotides read TGTGCCAGCAGTTCCCCGGGACAGGCAAACTATGGCTACACCTTC. V gene TRBV27 combines with J gene TRBJ1-2; 8 positions match TRBD1. Germline V gene sequence: CDR1 MNHEY, CDR2 SMNVEV (reference sequence). J was trimmed by 2 bases and V by 4 bases; bases with no gene match: 6. The CDR3 is 15 residues long.

The chain uses TRBV7-3 and TRBJ2-1; possible D gene TRBD2, 6 bases. The CDR3 contains 16 residues. The V end lost 8 bases, the J end lost 2 bases, and 19 bases lay between the germline ends. Germline V CDR1 and CDR2: SGHTA, FQGTGA. The CDR3 DNA sequence: TGTGCCAGCCGACCCATAGTGGGAGGCACCTACAATGAGCAGTTCTTC. Protein: CASRPIVGGTYNEQFF.

The chain joins TRBV4-1 to TRBJ1-2; 9 nucleotides match TRBD1. The CDR3 is 17 residues long. The V segment lost 4 bases and the J segment 3 bases; nucleotides outside the gene matches: 12. Germline loops: CDR1 MGHRA, CDR2 YSYEKL. CDR3 nucleotide sequence: TGCGCCAGCAGCCCCCAAGGTGGGACAGGGCACTACTATGGCTACACCTTC. The encoded protein is CASSPQGGTGHYYGYTF.